This is a list of T cell receptor beta chains from one sample in a study of blood T cell repertoires in COVID-19. Libraries were prepared by immunoSEQ multiplex PCR; TCRdb keeps only in-frame clonotypes and omits some of them. The sample holds approximately 250,000 clones, roughly 90% seen once. The sample consisted of PBMCs or T cells enriched from blood (not recorded which). Receptors originate from a man between 40 and 49 years old who had been exposed to COVID-19. The CDR3 runs from the conserved cysteine through the conserved F or W.

V: TRBV10-3; J: TRBJ1-2; CDR3: CAMTGTGNGYTF
V: TRBV10-3; J: TRBJ1-6; CDR3: CTIRDGTGNSPLHF
V: TRBV27; J: TRBJ2-1; CDR3: CASRPGTDPYNEQFF
V: TRBV5-6; J: TRBJ2-7; CDR3: CASSLGGGNEQYF
V: TRBV18; J: TRBJ1-5; CDR3: CASSPYGNSNQPQHF
V: TRBV19; J: TRBJ1-2; CDR3: CASSIEQGSHGYTF
V: TRBV28; J: TRBJ2-7; CDR3: CASSPQNSYEQYF
V: TRBV6-5; J: TRBJ2-7; CDR3: CASSYRGGSNYEQYF
V: TRBV28; J: TRBJ1-2; CDR3: CASSLLSRGDANYGYTF
V: TRBV11-3; J: TRBJ2-5; CDR3: CASSGRDRGETQYF
V: TRBV6-4; J: TRBJ1-2; CDR3: CASSSDTYGYTF
V: TRBV28; J: TRBJ1-4; CDR3: CASSIQGIWGEKLFF
V: TRBV27; J: TRBJ2-1; CDR3: CASSSLLAAYNEQFF
V: TRBV19; J: TRBJ2-3; CDR3: CASSIGDTQYF
V: TRBV15; J: TRBJ1-1; CDR3: CATSRDYVGTAEAFF
V: TRBV6-5; J: TRBJ2-1; CDR3: CASSYRQVGSEQFF
V: TRBV5-1; J: TRBJ1-6; CDR3: CASSSVSGGWGSRPLHF
V: TRBV7-9; J: TRBJ1-2; CDR3: CASSSYGDRAKDNGYTF
V: TRBV30; J: TRBJ1-1; CDR3: CAWKPPGQMNTEAFF
V: TRBV27; J: TRBJ2-3; CDR3: CASSFLGGSASTDTQYF
V: TRBV28; J: TRBJ2-7; CDR3: CASSLGQVYEQYF
V: TRBV5-6; J: TRBJ2-7; CDR3: CASSLAVGGRSTYEQYF
V: TRBV5-1; J: TRBJ2-7; CDR3: CASSWKTSGTSYEQYF
V: TRBV27; J: TRBJ2-5; CDR3: CATKQAGVETQYF
V: TRBV11-3; J: TRBJ2-5; CDR3: CASTIKAYQETQYF
V: TRBV5-1; J: TRBJ1-6; CDR3: CASRWGQDNSPLHF
V: TRBV7-9; J: TRBJ2-1; CDR3: CASSLRGQGARNTYNEQFF
V: TRBV13; J: TRBJ2-7; CDR3: CASSSFGGNEQYF
V: TRBV10-1; J: TRBJ2-7; CDR3: CASSESTGPYEQYF
V: TRBV9; J: TRBJ1-2; CDR3: CASSSLAQDFSGYTF
V: TRBV2; J: TRBJ1-2; CDR3: CASRTGEFFYGYTF
V: TRBV27; J: TRBJ1-2; CDR3: CASSSSQVNGYTF
V: TRBV6-5; J: TRBJ2-3; CDR3: CALEAGGWKDTQYF
V: TRBV18; J: TRBJ1-2; CDR3: CASSPPGQKQQGYTF
V: TRBV12-5; J: TRBJ2-1; CDR3: CASGPPGSGTLYNEQFF
V: TRBV28; J: TRBJ1-1; CDR3: CASSLRVRGTEAFF
V: TRBV25-1; J: TRBJ1-1; CDR3: CASSEIGTGANTEAFF
V: TRBV5-1; J: TRBJ1-2; CDR3: CASSLGNLVKGQDSAGYTF
V: TRBV29-1; J: TRBJ1-4; CDR3: CSVDRQVRNEKLFF
V: TRBV5-1; J: TRBJ2-7; CDR3: CASSREGQTYEQYF
V: TRBV4-2; J: TRBJ1-6; CDR3: CASSREYRGLSPLHF
V: TRBV21-1; J: TRBJ2-7; CDR3: CASSKIPSDLAGGEWEQYF
V: TRBV9; J: TRBJ2-3; CDR3: CASSVGTSGRLSDTQYF
V: TRBV10-2; J: TRBJ1-2; CDR3: CASGGGQGAARRVNGYTF
V: TRBV30; J: TRBJ2-2; CDR3: CAWTYERVLRLTGELFF
V: TRBV25-1; J: TRBJ2-7; CDR3: CASTGGGYEQYF
V: TRBV19; J: TRBJ2-1; CDR3: CASSTLWKRESYNEQFF
V: TRBV5-1; J: TRBJ2-1; CDR3: CASSTTSGSYNEQFF
V: TRBV12-3/TRBV12-4; J: TRBJ2-7; CDR3: CASSTPGDYEQYF
V: TRBV2; J: TRBJ1-1; CDR3: CASSERQIEAFF
V: TRBV5-1; J: TRBJ2-7; CDR3: CASSRTGTSYEQYF
V: TRBV5-1; J: TRBJ1-4; CDR3: CASSGGQQNEKLFF
V: TRBV4-2; J: TRBJ2-3; CDR3: CASSQGLGTDTQYF
V: TRBV18; J: TRBJ2-6; CDR3: CASSWSGNSGANVLTF
V: TRBV19; J: TRBJ2-2; CDR3: CASSQTRTSGRPSPYTGELFF
V: TRBV19; J: TRBJ2-3; CDR3: CASSIDSMSTDTQYF
V: TRBV7-3; J: TRBJ2-5; CDR3: CASSLVAGVETQYF
V: TRBV2; J: TRBJ2-5; CDR3: CASSEETGEETQYF
V: TRBV5-1; J: TRBJ2-3; CDR3: CASSLTGVGDTQYF